This paragraph covers one TCR beta chain sequence. The source of the sample is a study of T cell repertoires in cytomegalovirus infection. Trimming stripped 6 bases from V and 1 base from J, with 16 bases between. Germline-derived CDR1 and CDR2 are MNHEY and SVGEGT. CDR3 length: 15 residues. TCRdb independently ran MiXCR on the reads; one entry per CDR3 protein. The table records hundreds of thousands of distinct CDR3 sequences, roughly 15% of them present only once. V gene TRBV6-2 or TRBV6-3 combines with J gene TRBJ2-7, with a tentative D call TRBD1 (6 bases). The sequence was obtained from a human donor in good health (CMV status not recorded). Some clones in this sample may be carry-over from other donors' samples. Sequencing used PBMCs. CDR3 coding DNA: TGTGCCAGCAGCCTCGCCCGGGACACATCCTACGAGCAGTACTTC. Translated: CASSLARDTSYEQYF.